This T cell receptor beta chain was captured in a study of T-cell memory formation after mild COVID-19. This CDR3 has 15 amino acids. Germline V gene sequence: CDR1 SGHTA, CDR2 FQGNSA. V was trimmed by 5 bases and J by 4 bases, leaving 12 bases between them. From 5'RACE with constant-segment primers came TCR alpha and TCR beta cDNA libraries that carried sample barcodes and UMIs. Using its own MiXCR run on the 5' RACE reads, TCRdb lists one record per CDR3 protein. The sample includes fewer than 450,000 distinct CDR3 sequences, 20% to 25% of them seen just once. For this clonotype: Its specificity is unknown.

General observations from the study: Pre-infection memory held some responding clones, suggesting pre-existing cross-reactive T cells responded.

Material for sequencing was PBMCs or a T cell subset sorted from them (not recorded which). The chain couples TRBV7-2 to TRBJ1-6; TRBD1 might be the D (6 bases). The clonotype originates from an adult woman who had mild COVID-19 (a few samples of this study predate the infection). Cell type and time point are not known. CDR3 nucleotide sequence: TGTGCCAGCAGCCGCGACAGGCCTTATAATTCACCCCTCCACTTT. Translating gives CASSRDRPYNSPLHF.